Listed below are T cell receptor beta chains from one sample, sequenced in a study of blood T cell repertoires in COVID-19. Measured with immunoSEQ multiplex PCR; TCRdb has only the in-frame clones, and not every one. This table has 75,000 to 95,000 clones, around 85% appearing once. The sequenced sample was peripheral blood. The source of these receptors is a man aged 50-59 years with acute or convalescent COVID-19. Both conserved end residues are part of each CDR3. The D gene is left open where the match is weak. Size tells how often a clone was seen (once, few, many) or the class of an expanded clone, and some rows leave it out.

NA | NA | TRBJ1-1 | TRBV5-1 | CASSLAPGVRNTEAFF | TGCGCCAGCAGCTTGGCCCCAGGGGTTCGGAACACTGAAGCTTTCTTT
NA | NA | TRBJ1-6 | TRBV10-1 | CASPGLRCINNSPLHF | TGCGCCAGCCCCGGTCTCAGGTGTATAAATAATTCACCCCTCCACTTT
NA | NA | TRBJ2-7 | TRBV18 | CASSLGDSYEQYF | TGTGCCAGCTCACTCGGGGACTCCTACGAGCAGTACTTC
NA | NA | TRBJ2-1 | TRBV5-1 | CASSPRLNNEQFF | TGCGCCAGCAGCCCTAGACTTAACAATGAGCAGTTCTTC
NA | NA | TRBJ2-1 | TRBV18 | CASSPRQDLYNEQFF | TGTGCCAGCTCACCGCGACAGGACCTTTACAATGAGCAGTTCTTC
TRBD1 | NA | TRBJ1-5 | TRBV6-2/TRBV6-3 | CASSSGQPSQPQHF | TGTGCCAGCAGTTCGGGACAGCCCTCCCAGCCCCAGCATTTT
NA | NA | TRBJ1-1 | TRBV3-1/TRBV3-2 | CASSAMEGNTEAFF | TGTGCCAGCAGCGCTATGGAGGGGAACACTGAAGCTTTCTTT
NA | NA | TRBJ1-1 | TRBV12-5 | CASGLEGAMNTEAFF | TGTGCTAGTGGTTTGGAAGGGGCAATGAACACTGAAGCTTTCTTT
TRBD1 | NA | TRBJ1-5 | TRBV7-2 | CASSLGQGNSNQPQHF | TGTGCCAGCAGCTTAGGACAGGGGAATAGCAATCAGCCCCAGCATTTT
TRBD1 | NA | TRBJ1-2 | TRBV4-3 | CASSQDLGNSGGEYGYTF | TGCGCCAGCAGCCAAGATCTGGGAAACTCAGGGGGAGAGTATGGCTACACCTTC
TRBD2 | few | TRBJ2-1 | TRBV11-2 | CASSLEGGGNNEQFF | TGTGCCAGCAGCTTAGAGGGCGGGGGGAACAATGAGCAGTTCTTC
NA | NA | TRBJ1-2 | TRBV18 | CASSGGPDYGYTF | TGTGCCAGCTCAGGAGGACCTGACTATGGCTACACCTTC
NA | few | TRBJ1-3 | TRBV9 | CASSVFESSGNTIYF | TGTGCCAGCAGCGTATTCGAGAGCTCTGGAAACACCATATATTTT
TRBD1 | NA | TRBJ1-2 | TRBV4-3 | CASSQDARQGSYGYTF | TGCGCCAGCAGCCAAGATGCTAGACAGGGCTCCTATGGCTACACCTTC
NA | NA | TRBJ1-2 | TRBV7-2 | CASSLQGVGYGYTF | TGTGCCAGCAGCCTACAGGGAGTAGGGTATGGCTACACCTTC
NA | NA | TRBJ1-2 | TRBV5-6 | CASSLSELPNYGYTF | TGTGCCAGCAGCTTGTCAGAACTACCTAACTATGGCTACACCTTC
NA | NA | TRBJ1-1 | TRBV14 | CASSQDRRGTEAFF | TGTGCCAGCAGCCAAGATCGCCGGGGCACTGAAGCTTTCTTT
NA | many | TRBJ1-5 | TRBV27 | CASSLSAGVQPQHF | TGTGCCAGCAGTTTATCGGCAGGGGTTCAGCCCCAGCATTTT
TRBD1 | NA | TRBJ2-2 | TRBV15 | CATSKRQGANTGELFF | TGTGCCACCAGCAAGAGACAGGGGGCTAACACCGGGGAGCTGTTTTTT
TRBD1 | NA | TRBJ1-1 | TRBV4-3 | CASSLTGAGTEAFF | TGCGCCAGCAGCCTCACAGGGGCGGGCACTGAAGCTTTCTTT
NA | NA | TRBJ1-2 | TRBV23-1 | CASRKSRKCERLGMGANYGYTF | TGCGCCAGCAGAAAATCCAGGAAATGCGAACGATTGGGTATGGGAGCTAACTATGGCTACACCTTC